The clone carrying this TCR beta chain has a handful of counts. It was with unique molecular identifiers that the TCRbeta library was prepared. TCRdb reanalysed the PCR reads using MiXCR and keeps one entry per CDR3 protein. The sample comprises about 270,000 distinct CDR3 sequences, 9.9% of which are singletons, and roughly a tenth rests with the top ten. Unmatched junction bases numbered 8, after V lost 5 bases and J lost 0 bases. This CDR3 region has 18 residues. The data were taken from a study of T-cell reconstitution after alpha-beta-depleted transplantation in children. This TCR was sampled from a human donor who donated a stem cell graft to a child with SCID. The sample was PBMCs from the stem cell graft donor, taken from the stem cell graft. The V and J genes are TRBV12-3 or TRBV12-4 and TRBJ2-6; 9 bases are shared with TRBD1. CDR3 in DNA: TGTGCCAGCAGTCCCGGGACAGGGAGAGGCTCTGGGGCCAACGTCCTGACTTTC. Encoded protein: CASSPGTGRGSGANVLTF.